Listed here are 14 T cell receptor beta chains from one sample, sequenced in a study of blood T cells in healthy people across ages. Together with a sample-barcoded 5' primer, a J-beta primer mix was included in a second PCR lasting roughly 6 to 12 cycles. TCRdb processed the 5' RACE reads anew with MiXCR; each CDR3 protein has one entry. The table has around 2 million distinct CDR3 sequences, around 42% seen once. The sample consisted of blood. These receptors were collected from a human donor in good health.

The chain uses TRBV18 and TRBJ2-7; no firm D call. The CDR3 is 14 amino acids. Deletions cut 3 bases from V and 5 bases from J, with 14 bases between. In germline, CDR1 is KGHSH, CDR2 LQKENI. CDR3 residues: CASSPTRSLNEQYF. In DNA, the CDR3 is TGTGCCAGCTCACCCACAAGATCACTAAACGAGCAGTACTTC.

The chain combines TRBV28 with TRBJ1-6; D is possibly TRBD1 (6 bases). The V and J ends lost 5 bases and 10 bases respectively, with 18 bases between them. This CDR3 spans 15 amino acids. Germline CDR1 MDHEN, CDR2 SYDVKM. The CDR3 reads CASSPQQGVGSPLHF. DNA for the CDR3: TGTGCCAGCAGTCCGCAACAGGGCGTTGGATCACCCCTCCACTTT. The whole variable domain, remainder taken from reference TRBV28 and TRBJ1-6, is DVKVTQSSRYLVKRTGEKVFLECVQDMDHENMFWYRQDPGLGLRLIYFSYDVKMKEKGDIPEGYSVSREKKERFSLILESASTNQTSMYLCASSPQQGVGSPLHFGNGTRLTVT.

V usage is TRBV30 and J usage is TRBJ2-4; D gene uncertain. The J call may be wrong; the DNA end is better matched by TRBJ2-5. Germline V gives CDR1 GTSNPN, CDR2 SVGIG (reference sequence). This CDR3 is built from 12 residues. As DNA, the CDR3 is TGTGCCTGGAGTAACTTAGGAGAGACCCAGTACTTC. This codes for CAWSNLGETQYF.

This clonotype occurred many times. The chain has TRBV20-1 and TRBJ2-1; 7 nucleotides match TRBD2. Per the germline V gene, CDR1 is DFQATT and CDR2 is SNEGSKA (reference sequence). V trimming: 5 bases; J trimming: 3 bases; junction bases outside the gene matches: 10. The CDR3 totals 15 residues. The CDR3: CSAGATSQDYNEQFF. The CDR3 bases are TGCAGTGCTGGGGCGACTAGCCAAGACTACAATGAGCAGTTCTTC.

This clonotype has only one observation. The CDR3 is CASSVGFADTQYF. CDR3 DNA sequence: TGTGCCAGCAGCGTGGGATTCGCAGATACGCAGTATTTT. V is TRBV5-6 and J is TRBJ2-3; D is unclear. Germline V gives CDR1 SGHDT, CDR2 YYEEEE. V was pared by 4 bases and J by 4 bases, with 10 bases between. There are 13 residues in the CDR3.

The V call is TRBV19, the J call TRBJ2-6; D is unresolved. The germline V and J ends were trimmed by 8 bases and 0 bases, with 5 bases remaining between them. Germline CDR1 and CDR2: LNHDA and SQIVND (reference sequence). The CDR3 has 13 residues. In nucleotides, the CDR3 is TGTGCCAGTTGCTCCTCTGGGGCCAACGTCCTGACTTTC. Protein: CASCSSGANVLTF.

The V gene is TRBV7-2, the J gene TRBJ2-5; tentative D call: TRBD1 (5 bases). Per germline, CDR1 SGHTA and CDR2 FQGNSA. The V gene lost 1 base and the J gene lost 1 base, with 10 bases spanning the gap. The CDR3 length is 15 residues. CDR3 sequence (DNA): TGTGCCAGCAGCTTAGTGGGGCAGGGCCAAGAGACCCAGTACTTC. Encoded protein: CASSLVGQGQETQYF.

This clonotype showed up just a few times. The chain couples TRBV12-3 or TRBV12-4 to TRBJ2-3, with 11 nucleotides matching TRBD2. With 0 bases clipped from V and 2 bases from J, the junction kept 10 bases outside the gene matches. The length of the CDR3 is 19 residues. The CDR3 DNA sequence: TGTGCCAGCAGTTTAGCGGACCCCCTAGCGGGGGGCTACACAGATACGCAGTATTTT. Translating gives CASSLADPLAGGYTDTQYF.

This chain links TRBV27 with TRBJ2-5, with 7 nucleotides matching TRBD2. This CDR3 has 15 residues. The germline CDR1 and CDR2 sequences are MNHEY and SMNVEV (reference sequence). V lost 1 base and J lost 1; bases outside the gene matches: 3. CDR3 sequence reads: CASSLWGGGQETQYF. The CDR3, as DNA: TGTGCCAGCAGTTTATGGGGCGGGGGCCAAGAGACCCAGTACTTC.

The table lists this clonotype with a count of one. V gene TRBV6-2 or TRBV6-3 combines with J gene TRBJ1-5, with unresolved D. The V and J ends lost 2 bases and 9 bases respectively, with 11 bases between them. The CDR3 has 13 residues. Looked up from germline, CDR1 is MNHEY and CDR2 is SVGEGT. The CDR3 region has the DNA TGTGCCAGCAGTTACGGCTTCCGGGGGCCCCAGCATTTT. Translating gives CASSYGFRGPQHF.

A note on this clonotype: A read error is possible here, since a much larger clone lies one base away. The CDR3 nucleotides read TGCAGTTTCACCCCGGGACCAACTTACAATGAGCAGTACTTC. Encoded protein: CSFTPGPTYNEQYF. The rearrangement links TRBV20-1 to TRBJ2-4; D might be TRBD1 or TRBD2, each matching 5 bases. Deletions cut 8 bases from V and 13 bases from J, with 27 bases between. Germline V gives CDR1 DFQATT, CDR2 SNEGSKA (reference sequence). The CDR3 length is 14 residues.

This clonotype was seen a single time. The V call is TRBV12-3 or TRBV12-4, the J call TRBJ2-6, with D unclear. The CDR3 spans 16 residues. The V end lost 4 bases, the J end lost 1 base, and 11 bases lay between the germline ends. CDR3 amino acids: CASSSSTESGANVLTF. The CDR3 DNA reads TGTGCCAGCAGTTCCTCAACAGAATCTGGGGCCAACGTCCTGACTTTC.

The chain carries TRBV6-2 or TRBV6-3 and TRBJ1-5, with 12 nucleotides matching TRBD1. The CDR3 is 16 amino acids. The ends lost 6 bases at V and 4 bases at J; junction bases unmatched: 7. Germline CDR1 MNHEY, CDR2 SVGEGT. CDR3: CASRDPGQGANQPQHF. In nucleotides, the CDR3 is TGTGCCAGCAGAGACCCGGGACAGGGGGCAAATCAGCCCCAGCATTTT.

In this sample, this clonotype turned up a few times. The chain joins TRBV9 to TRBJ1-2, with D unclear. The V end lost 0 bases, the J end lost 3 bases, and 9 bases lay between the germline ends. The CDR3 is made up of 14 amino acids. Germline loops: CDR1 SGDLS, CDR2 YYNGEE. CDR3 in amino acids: CASSVDPGDYGYTF. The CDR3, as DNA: TGTGCCAGCAGCGTAGATCCGGGAGACTATGGCTACACCTTC.